This is a list of T cell receptor beta chains from one sample in a study of vaccination and CD4 T cells after COVID-19. MiXCR was run by TCRdb on the PCR reads, yielding one entry per CDR3 protein. The sample includes about 12,000 distinct CDR3 sequences, around 60% of them seen just once. For these TCRs, the target antigens are not known. The specimen sequenced was CD4+ T cells from blood, cultured in vitro. These receptors were obtained from a human donor who had recovered from COVID-19. Each CDR3 is given with its conserved first and last residue. A D gene is named only where the DNA matches it firmly. The size field is filled for only some rows; it gives once, few, many or a size class.

clone size: .; V gene: TRBV20-1; J gene: TRBJ1-5; D gene: TRBD1; CDR3 protein: CSARGGGTGFGSNQPQHF; CDR3 DNA: TGCAGTGCTAGAGGGGGCGGGACAGGGTTTGGTAGCAATCAGCCCCAGCATTTT
clone size: .; V gene: TRBV29-1; J gene: TRBJ1-1; D gene: .; CDR3 protein: CSVGVAQAFF; CDR3 DNA: TGCAGCGTTGGGGTGGCACAAGCTTTCTTT
clone size: .; V gene: TRBV7-2; J gene: TRBJ2-2; D gene: .; CDR3 protein: CASSRTGPGELFF; CDR3 DNA: TGTGCCAGCAGCCGTACAGGGCCCGGGGAGCTGTTTTTT
clone size: .; V gene: TRBV7-2; J gene: TRBJ2-5; D gene: TRBD2; CDR3 protein: CASSSPVGGGRETQYF; CDR3 DNA: TGTGCCAGCAGCTCCCCCGTCGGCGGGGGGCGTGAGACCCAGTACTTC
clone size: .; V gene: TRBV7-8; J gene: TRBJ2-1; D gene: .; CDR3 protein: CASVWGVEGEQFF; CDR3 DNA: TGTGCCAGCGTTTGGGGGGTGGAGGGTGAGCAGTTCTTC
clone size: .; V gene: TRBV25-1; J gene: TRBJ2-7; D gene: .; CDR3 protein: CASSEASSYEQYF; CDR3 DNA: TGTGCCAGCAGTGAAGCTAGCTCCTACGAGCAGTACTTC
clone size: .; V gene: TRBV7-3; J gene: TRBJ2-5; D gene: .; CDR3 protein: CASSPRGRESQETQYF; CDR3 DNA: TGTGCCAGCAGCCCCCGGGGCAGGGAATCCCAAGAGACCCAGTACTTC
clone size: .; V gene: TRBV11-2; J gene: TRBJ2-1; D gene: TRBD2; CDR3 protein: CASNQGPGRGEQFF; CDR3 DNA: TGTGCCAGCAACCAGGGACCCGGGAGGGGTGAGCAGTTCTTC
clone size: .; V gene: TRBV11-2; J gene: TRBJ1-1; D gene: .; CDR3 protein: CASSTQPGSTEAFF; CDR3 DNA: TGTGCCAGCAGCACCCAACCGGGGAGCACTGAAGCTTTCTTT
clone size: once; V gene: TRBV20-1; J gene: TRBJ1-1; D gene: .; CDR3 protein: CSARGDLNTEAFF; CDR3 DNA: TGCAGTGCTAGAGGAGATCTGAACACTGAAGCTTTCTTT
clone size: .; V gene: TRBV20-1; J gene: TRBJ1-5; D gene: .; CDR3 protein: CSAQPRSNQPQHF; CDR3 DNA: TGCAGTGCTCAACCCCGTAGCAATCAGCCCCAGCATTTT
clone size: .; V gene: TRBV6-1; J gene: TRBJ1-5; D gene: .; CDR3 protein: CASSDPGLKQSNQPQHF; CDR3 DNA: TGTGCCAGCAGTGACCCGGGACTCAAACAGAGCAATCAGCCCCAGCATTTT
clone size: .; V gene: TRBV7-9; J gene: TRBJ2-5; D gene: TRBD1; CDR3 protein: CASTAGQGKETQYF; CDR3 DNA: TGTGCCAGCACCGCCGGACAGGGAAAAGAGACCCAGTACTTC
clone size: once; V gene: TRBV15; J gene: TRBJ1-5; D gene: .; CDR3 protein: CATSRTSGVREPQHF; CDR3 DNA: TGTGCCACCAGCAGAACGAGCGGAGTTAGGGAGCCCCAGCATTTT
clone size: .; V gene: TRBV20-1; J gene: TRBJ2-5; D gene: TRBD2; CDR3 protein: CSATPSGGGETQYF; CDR3 DNA: TGCAGTGCTACCCCCAGCGGGGGGGGAGAGACCCAGTACTTC
clone size: .; V gene: TRBV27; J gene: TRBJ2-7; D gene: .; CDR3 protein: CASRPQVYSYEQYF; CDR3 DNA: TGTGCCAGCCGTCCCCAGGTTTACTCCTACGAGCAGTACTTC
clone size: .; V gene: TRBV7-2; J gene: TRBJ2-3; D gene: .; CDR3 protein: CASSLVGRLNTDTQYF; CDR3 DNA: TGTGCCAGCAGCTTAGTGGGACGATTGAACACAGATACGCAGTATTTT
clone size: .; V gene: TRBV6-1; J gene: TRBJ2-1; D gene: .; CDR3 protein: CASGVDYSYNEQFF; CDR3 DNA: TGTGCCAGCGGGGTAGACTACTCCTACAATGAGCAGTTCTTC
clone size: .; V gene: TRBV6-2/TRBV6-3; J gene: TRBJ1-2; D gene: .; CDR3 protein: CASSNQGYGYTF; CDR3 DNA: TGTGCCAGCAGTAACCAGGGGTATGGCTACACCTTC
clone size: .; V gene: TRBV20-1; J gene: TRBJ1-4; D gene: .; CDR3 protein: CSASLIGGRGEKLFF; CDR3 DNA: TGCAGTGCTAGTCTGATTGGAGGCCGAGGGGAAAAACTGTTTTTT
clone size: .; V gene: TRBV24-1; J gene: TRBJ2-7; D gene: .; CDR3 protein: CATSDSNYEQYF; CDR3 DNA: TGTGCCACCAGTGACTCTAATTACGAGCAGTACTTC
clone size: .; V gene: TRBV4-3; J gene: TRBJ1-2; D gene: TRBD1; CDR3 protein: CASSQPGQGFYGYTF; CDR3 DNA: TGCGCCAGCAGCCAACCGGGACAGGGGTTTTATGGCTACACCTTC
clone size: .; V gene: TRBV11-2; J gene: TRBJ1-1; D gene: .; CDR3 protein: CASSFDRNTEAFF; CDR3 DNA: TGTGCCAGCAGCTTCGACAGGAACACTGAAGCTTTCTTT
clone size: once; V gene: TRBV24-1; J gene: TRBJ2-2; D gene: TRBD1; CDR3 protein: CATAGTGGTTGELFF; CDR3 DNA: TGTGCCACCGCCGGGACAGGGGGAACCACCGGGGAGCTGTTTTTT
clone size: .; V gene: TRBV9; J gene: TRBJ1-2; D gene: TRBD1; CDR3 protein: CASSLPPTGGFRYGYTF; CDR3 DNA: TGTGCCAGCAGCCTGCCACCGACAGGGGGCTTCCGCTATGGCTACACCTTC
clone size: .; V gene: TRBV20-1; J gene: TRBJ2-5; D gene: .; CDR3 protein: CSADVGFQETQYF; CDR3 DNA: TGCAGTGCTGATGTGGGGTTCCAAGAAACCCAGTACTTC
clone size: few; V gene: TRBV27; J gene: TRBJ2-3; D gene: TRBD1; CDR3 protein: CASSPHYRGEEKQYF; CDR3 DNA: TGTGCCAGCAGCCCTCATTACAGGGGGGAGGAAAAACAGTATTTT
clone size: .; V gene: TRBV20-1; J gene: TRBJ2-1; D gene: .; CDR3 protein: CSAPLGGRSSYNEQFF; CDR3 DNA: TGCAGTGCTCCCTTAGGAGGGCGGAGCTCCTACAATGAGCAGTTCTTC
clone size: .; V gene: TRBV10-1; J gene: TRBJ2-1; D gene: TRBD2; CDR3 protein: CASSLTSDNEQFF; CDR3 DNA: TGCGCCAGCAGTCTGACTAGCGACAATGAGCAGTTCTTC
clone size: .; V gene: TRBV7-3; J gene: TRBJ2-3; D gene: TRBD2; CDR3 protein: CASSLIPGTMGDTQYF; CDR3 DNA: TGTGCCAGCAGCTTAATTCCCGGGACTATGGGGGATACGCAGTATTTT
clone size: few; V gene: TRBV2; J gene: TRBJ1-5; D gene: TRBD1; CDR3 protein: CASSDQGGSNQPQHF; CDR3 DNA: TGTGCCAGCAGTGATCAGGGGGGAAGCAATCAGCCCCAGCATTTT
clone size: .; V gene: TRBV20-1; J gene: TRBJ1-2; D gene: .; CDR3 protein: CSAISDAPLIRF; CDR3 DNA: TGCAGTGCTATTTCTGACGCCCCACTCATCCGCTTC
clone size: .; V gene: TRBV28; J gene: TRBJ1-5; D gene: .; CDR3 protein: CASSPRAYAGNQPQHF; CDR3 DNA: TGTGCCAGCAGTCCACGCGCCTACGCGGGCAATCAGCCCCAGCATTTT
clone size: .; V gene: TRBV5-8; J gene: TRBJ1-5; D gene: .; CDR3 protein: CASSLEGIQPQHF; CDR3 DNA: TGTGCCAGCAGCTTGGAGGGGATCCAGCCCCAGCATTTT
clone size: .; V gene: TRBV6-1; J gene: TRBJ2-7; D gene: .; CDR3 protein: CASKAQRNGYEQYF; CDR3 DNA: TGTGCCAGCAAGGCCCAAAGGAATGGTTACGAGCAGTACTTC
clone size: few; V gene: TRBV6-1; J gene: TRBJ1-2; D gene: TRBD1; CDR3 protein: CASSELRTGHYGYTF; CDR3 DNA: TGTGCCAGCAGCGAGCTCCGGACAGGGCACTATGGCTACACCTTC
clone size: .; V gene: TRBV28; J gene: TRBJ2-6; D gene: .; CDR3 protein: CAYRGRGANVLTF; CDR3 DNA: TGTGCCTATAGGGGTCGGGGGGCCAACGTCCTGACTTTC
clone size: .; V gene: TRBV28; J gene: TRBJ1-2; D gene: TRBD1; CDR3 protein: CASSPPGTGARLYTF; CDR3 DNA: TGTGCCAGCAGTCCCCCCGGGACAGGGGCCCGTCTCTACACCTTC
clone size: few; V gene: TRBV27; J gene: TRBJ1-2; D gene: .; CDR3 protein: CASSPASPSGYTF; CDR3 DNA: TGTGCCAGCAGTCCCGCGTCTCCATCCGGCTACACCTTC
clone size: few; V gene: TRBV20-1; J gene: TRBJ2-3; D gene: .; CDR3 protein: CSASDPNTQYF; CDR3 DNA: TGCAGTGCTAGTGACCCAAATACGCAGTATTTT
clone size: .; V gene: TRBV12-3/TRBV12-4; J gene: TRBJ2-1; D gene: .; CDR3 protein: CASSSRWGLAHEQFF; CDR3 DNA: TGTGCCAGCAGTTCTCGGTGGGGGCTTGCCCATGAGCAGTTCTTC
clone size: .; V gene: TRBV20-1; J gene: TRBJ2-1; D gene: .; CDR3 protein: CSARVGTANEQFF; CDR3 DNA: TGCAGTGCTAGAGTAGGGACCGCCAATGAGCAGTTCTTC
clone size: .; V gene: TRBV15; J gene: TRBJ1-1; D gene: .; CDR3 protein: CATSSVKGVAFF; CDR3 DNA: TGTGCCACCAGCAGCGTAAAGGGCGTAGCTTTCTTT
clone size: .; V gene: TRBV6-1; J gene: TRBJ1-5; D gene: .; CDR3 protein: CASKLALYWPQHF; CDR3 DNA: TGTGCCAGCAAATTGGCCCTGTACTGGCCCCAGCATTTT
clone size: few; V gene: TRBV10-3; J gene: TRBJ1-3; D gene: .; CDR3 protein: CAISESGENTIYF; CDR3 DNA: TGTGCCATCAGTGAGTCGGGAGAAAACACCATATATTTT
clone size: .; V gene: TRBV21-1; J gene: TRBJ1-2; D gene: .; CDR3 protein: CASSPCPGGLDGYTF; CDR3 DNA: TGTGCCAGCAGCCCCTGCCCAGGGGGGCTGGATGGCTACACCTTC
clone size: few; V gene: TRBV11-1; J gene: TRBJ2-2; D gene: .; CDR3 protein: CASSPTSYGELFF; CDR3 DNA: TGTGCCAGCAGCCCGACCTCCTACGGGGAGCTGTTTTTT
clone size: .; V gene: TRBV7-6; J gene: TRBJ2-3; D gene: TRBD2; CDR3 protein: CASSPTGGSDTQYF; CDR3 DNA: TGTGCCAGCAGCCCAACGGGGGGGTCAGATACGCAGTATTTT
clone size: .; V gene: TRBV6-1; J gene: TRBJ2-7; D gene: .; CDR3 protein: CASSEAGKRATYEQYF; CDR3 DNA: TGTGCCAGCAGTGAAGCAGGTAAAAGGGCTACCTACGAGCAGTACTTC
clone size: .; V gene: TRBV27; J gene: TRBJ2-1; D gene: TRBD2; CDR3 protein: CASSVRTSGGFNEQFF; CDR3 DNA: TGTGCCAGCAGTGTAAGGACTAGCGGGGGGTTCAATGAGCAGTTCTTC
clone size: .; V gene: TRBV12-3/TRBV12-4; J gene: TRBJ1-6; D gene: .; CDR3 protein: CACTGLYNSPLHF; CDR3 DNA: TGTGCCTGTACGGGCCTCTATAATTCACCCCTCCACTTT
clone size: .; V gene: TRBV20-1; J gene: TRBJ1-2; D gene: .; CDR3 protein: CSARKVTNYGYTF; CDR3 DNA: TGCAGTGCGCGAAAGGTTACTAACTATGGCTACACCTTC